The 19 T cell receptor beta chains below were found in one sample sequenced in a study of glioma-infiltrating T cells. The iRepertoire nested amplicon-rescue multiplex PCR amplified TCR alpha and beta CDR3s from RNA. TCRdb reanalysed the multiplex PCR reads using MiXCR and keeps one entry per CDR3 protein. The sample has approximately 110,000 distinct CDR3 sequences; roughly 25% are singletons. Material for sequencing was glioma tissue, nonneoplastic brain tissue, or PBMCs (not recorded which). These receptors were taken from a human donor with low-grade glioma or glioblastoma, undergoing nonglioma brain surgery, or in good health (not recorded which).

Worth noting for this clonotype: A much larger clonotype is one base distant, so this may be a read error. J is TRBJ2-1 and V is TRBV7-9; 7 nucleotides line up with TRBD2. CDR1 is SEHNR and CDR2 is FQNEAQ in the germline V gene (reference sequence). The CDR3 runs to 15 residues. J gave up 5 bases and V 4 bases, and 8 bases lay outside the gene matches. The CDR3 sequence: CASSSTCGRHNEQFF. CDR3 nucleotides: TGTGCCAGCAGCTCGACTTGCGGGAGACACAATGAGCAGTTCTTC.

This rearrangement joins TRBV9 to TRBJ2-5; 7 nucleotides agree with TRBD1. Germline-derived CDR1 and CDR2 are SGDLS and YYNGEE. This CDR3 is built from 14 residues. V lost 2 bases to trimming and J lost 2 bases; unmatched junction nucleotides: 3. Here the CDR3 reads CASSVPGQQETQYF. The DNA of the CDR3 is TGTGCCAGCAGCGTGCCGGGACAGCAAGAGACCCAGTACTTC.

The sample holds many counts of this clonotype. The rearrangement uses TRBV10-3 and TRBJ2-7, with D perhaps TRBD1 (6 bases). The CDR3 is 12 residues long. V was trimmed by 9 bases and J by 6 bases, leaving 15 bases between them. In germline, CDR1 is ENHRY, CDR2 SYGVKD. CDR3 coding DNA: TGTGCCATAGCAGAGACAGGAAGCGAGCAGTACTTC. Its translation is CAIAETGSEQYF.

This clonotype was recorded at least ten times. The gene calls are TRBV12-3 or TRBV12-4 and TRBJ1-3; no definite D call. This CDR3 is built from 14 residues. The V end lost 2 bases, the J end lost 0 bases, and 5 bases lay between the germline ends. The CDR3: CASSLWSSGNTIYF. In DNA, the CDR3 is TGTGCCAGCAGTTTATGGAGCTCTGGAAACACCATATATTTT.

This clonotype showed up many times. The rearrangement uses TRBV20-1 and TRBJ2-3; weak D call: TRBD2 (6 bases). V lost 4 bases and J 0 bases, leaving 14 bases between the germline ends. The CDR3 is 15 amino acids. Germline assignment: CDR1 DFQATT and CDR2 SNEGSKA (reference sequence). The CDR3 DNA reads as TGCAGTGCTACGGATAGCGGAACTAGCACAGATACGCAGTATTTT. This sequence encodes CSATDSGTSTDTQYF.

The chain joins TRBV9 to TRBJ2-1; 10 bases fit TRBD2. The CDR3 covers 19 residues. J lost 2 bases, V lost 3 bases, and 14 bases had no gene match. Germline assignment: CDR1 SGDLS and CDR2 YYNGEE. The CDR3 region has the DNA TGTGCCAGCAGCGATAGCCCTAGCGGGAGTTGGATCACCTACAATGAGCAGTTCTTC. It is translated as CASSDSPSGSWITYNEQFF.

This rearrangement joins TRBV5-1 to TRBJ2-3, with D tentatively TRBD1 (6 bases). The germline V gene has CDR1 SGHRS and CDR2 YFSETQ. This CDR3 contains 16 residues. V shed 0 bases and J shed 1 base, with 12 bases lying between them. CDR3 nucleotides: TGCGCCAGCAGCTTGGGACAGGCGGTCGGCACAGATACGCAGTATTTT. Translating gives CASSLGQAVGTDTQYF.

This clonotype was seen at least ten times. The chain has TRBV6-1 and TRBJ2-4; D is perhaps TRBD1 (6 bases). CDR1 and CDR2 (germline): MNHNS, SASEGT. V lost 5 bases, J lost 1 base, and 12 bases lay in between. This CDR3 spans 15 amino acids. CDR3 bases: TGTGCCAGCAGTTCAGGGGTATTGGCCAAAAACATTCAGTACTTC. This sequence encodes CASSSGVLAKNIQYF.

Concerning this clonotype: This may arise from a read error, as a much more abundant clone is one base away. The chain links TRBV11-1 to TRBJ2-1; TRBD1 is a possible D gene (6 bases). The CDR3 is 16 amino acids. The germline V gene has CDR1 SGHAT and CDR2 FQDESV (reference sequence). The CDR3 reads CANAHTPTTGNNEQLF. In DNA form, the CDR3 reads TGTGCCAACGCTCACACGCCCACAACAGGGAACAATGAGCAGTTATTC.

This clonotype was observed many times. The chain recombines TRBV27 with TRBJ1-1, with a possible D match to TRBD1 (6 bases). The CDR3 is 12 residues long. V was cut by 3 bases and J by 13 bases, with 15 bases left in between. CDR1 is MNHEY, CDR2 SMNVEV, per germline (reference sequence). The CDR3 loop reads CASSFQQGQGFF. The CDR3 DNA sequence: TGTGCCAGCAGTTTCCAACAGGGCCAGGGTTTCTTT.

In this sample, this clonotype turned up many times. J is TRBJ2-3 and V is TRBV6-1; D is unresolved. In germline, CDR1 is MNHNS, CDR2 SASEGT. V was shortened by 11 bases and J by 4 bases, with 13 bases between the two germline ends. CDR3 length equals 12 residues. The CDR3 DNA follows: TGTGCCGGTTCGATCTGGGCAGATACGCAGTATTTT. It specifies CAGSIWADTQYF.

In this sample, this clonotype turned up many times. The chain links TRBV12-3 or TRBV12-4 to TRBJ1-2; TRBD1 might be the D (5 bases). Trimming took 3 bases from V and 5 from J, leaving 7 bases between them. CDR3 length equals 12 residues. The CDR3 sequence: CASSLKGYGYTF. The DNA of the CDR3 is TGTGCCAGCAGTTTGAAGGGGTATGGCTACACCTTC.

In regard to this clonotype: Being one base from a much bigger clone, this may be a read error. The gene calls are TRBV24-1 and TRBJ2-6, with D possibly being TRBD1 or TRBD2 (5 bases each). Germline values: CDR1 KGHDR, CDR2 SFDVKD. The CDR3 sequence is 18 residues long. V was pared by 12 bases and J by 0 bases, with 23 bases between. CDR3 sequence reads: CAPLQEGMGDSGANVLTF. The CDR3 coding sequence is TGTGCCCCGTTACAAGAAGGGATGGGGGACTCTGGGGCCAACGTCCTGACTTTC.

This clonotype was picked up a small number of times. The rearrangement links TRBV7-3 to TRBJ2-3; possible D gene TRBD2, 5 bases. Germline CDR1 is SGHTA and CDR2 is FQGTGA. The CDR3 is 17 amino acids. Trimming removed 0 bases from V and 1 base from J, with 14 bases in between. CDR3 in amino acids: CASSLTTANGGTDTQYF. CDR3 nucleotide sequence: TGTGCCAGCAGCTTAACGACTGCGAACGGGGGCACAGATACGCAGTATTTT.

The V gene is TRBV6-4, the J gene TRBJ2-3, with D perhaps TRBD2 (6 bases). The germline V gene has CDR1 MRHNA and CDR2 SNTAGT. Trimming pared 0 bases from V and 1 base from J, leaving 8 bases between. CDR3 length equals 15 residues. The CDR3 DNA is TGTGCCAGCAGTGACTCTAGCGGTGGCACAGATACGCAGTATTTT. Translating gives CASSDSSGGTDTQYF.

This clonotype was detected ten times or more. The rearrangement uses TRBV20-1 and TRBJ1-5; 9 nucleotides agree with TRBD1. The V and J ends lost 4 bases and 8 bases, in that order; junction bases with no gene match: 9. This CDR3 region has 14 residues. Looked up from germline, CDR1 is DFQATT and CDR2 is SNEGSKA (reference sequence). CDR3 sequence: CSATQTGGQKPQHF. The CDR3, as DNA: TGCAGTGCTACCCAGACAGGGGGTCAAAAGCCCCAGCATTTT.

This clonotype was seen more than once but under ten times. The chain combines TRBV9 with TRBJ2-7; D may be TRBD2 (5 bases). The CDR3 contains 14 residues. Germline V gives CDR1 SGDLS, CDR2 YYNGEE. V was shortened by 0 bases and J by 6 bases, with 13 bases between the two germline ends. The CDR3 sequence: CASSVASSSGEQYF. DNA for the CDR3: TGTGCCAGCAGCGTAGCTAGTAGCAGCGGCGAGCAGTACTTC.

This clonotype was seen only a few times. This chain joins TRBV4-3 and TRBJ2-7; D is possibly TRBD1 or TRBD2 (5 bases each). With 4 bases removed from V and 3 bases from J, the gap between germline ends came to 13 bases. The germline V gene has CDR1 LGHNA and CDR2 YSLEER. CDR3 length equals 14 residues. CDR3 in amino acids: CASSLRDGVYEQYF. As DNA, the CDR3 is TGCGCCAGCAGCCTGAGGGACGGAGTCTACGAGCAGTACTTC.

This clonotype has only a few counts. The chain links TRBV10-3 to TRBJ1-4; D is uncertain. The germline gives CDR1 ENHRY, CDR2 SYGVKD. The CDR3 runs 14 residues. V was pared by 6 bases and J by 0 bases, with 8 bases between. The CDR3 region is CAIRQEATNEKLFF. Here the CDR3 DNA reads TGTGCCATCAGGCAAGAAGCAACTAATGAAAAACTGTTTTTT.